The 30 T cell receptor beta chains given below trace back to one sample, sequenced in a study of T cell repertoires in cytomegalovirus infection (dated by TCRdb to the late 2010s). Sequencer: Illumina HiSeq 1500. TCRdb reprocessing: public reads trimmed at Q25 with fastp, clones called with MiXCR, in-frame beta chains kept. For every CDR3 protein sequence, its rows merge into one entry that carries the most common genes and DNA. The table for this sample lists some 560,000 distinct CDR3 sequences; roughly 43% of them were counted only once. The ten largest account for about 48% of the sample. What the treatment or condition label conveys for this sample: in vitro stimulation with specific CMV peptide epitopes to enrich CMV-specific T cells. These receptors are not linked to any known antigen. The specimen comprised cultured PBMCs, sampled from culture after CMV antigen stimulation. Receptors were obtained from a human donor in good health (CMV status not recorded). Some clones in this sample may be carry-over from other donors' samples.

J is TRBJ1-1 and V is TRBV4-1; D is perhaps TRBD1 (5 bases). Trimming stripped 0 bases from V and 4 bases from J, with 18 bases between. The germline CDR1 and CDR2 sequences are MGHRA and YSYEKL. The CDR3 has 17 residues. The CDR3 nucleotides are TGCGCCAGCAGCCAAGAGGTGACAGCTTACGGGGGCACTGAAGCTTTCTTT. It codes for CASSQEVTAYGGTEAFF.

The rearrangement links TRBV6-1 to TRBJ2-5; the D call may be TRBD1 or TRBD2 (5 bases each). Trimming took off 4 bases at V and 3 bases at J, with 15 bases between the two ends. This CDR3 has 15 residues. CDR1 MNHNS and CDR2 SASEGT come from the germline V gene. CDR3 nucleotides: TGTGCCAGCAGTGCGTCAGGGATGGGGGAAGAGACCCAGTACTTC. Amino acid sequence: CASSASGMGEETQYF.

There are a few counts of this clonotype. V and J are TRBV7-2 and TRBJ2-2; TRBD2 is a possible D gene (5 bases). CDR3 size: 16 residues. Germline lookup yields CDR1 SGHTA and CDR2 FQGNSA. Trimming cost V 5 bases and J 3 bases, with 16 bases left between them. As DNA, the CDR3 is TGTGCCAGCAGCCCTAGAGGCGGGTTTGACACCGGGGAGCTGTTTTTT. This gives the protein CASSPRGGFDTGELFF.

The rearrangement links TRBV6-6 to TRBJ2-1, with 7 bases aligning to TRBD2. CDR1 and CDR2 (germline): MNHNY, SVGAGI (reference sequence). Trimming at V came to 0 bases and at J to 4 bases, leaving 6 bases not matched to a gene. This CDR3 has 16 amino acids. The CDR3 spells CASSYSSLAVYNEQFF. CDR3 nucleotide sequence: TGTGCCAGCAGTTACTCGAGTCTAGCGGTATACAATGAGCAGTTCTTC.

This clonotype was detected a few times. The chain couples TRBV6-1 to TRBJ1-4, with 7 bases lining up with TRBD1. The CDR3 is 15 amino acids. V lost 6 bases, J lost 0 bases, and 4 bases stayed unmatched. Germline values: CDR1 MNHNS, CDR2 SASEGT. For the CDR3, the DNA is TGTGCCAGCAGGGCAGGACAGGCAACTAATGAAAAACTGTTTTTT. It yields the protein CASRAGQATNEKLFF.

This clonotype was seen only a few times. The chain couples TRBV19 to TRBJ1-1; D is possibly TRBD1 (6 bases). This CDR3 has 14 residues. V lost 3 bases and J 0 bases, leaving 8 bases between the germline ends. Germline CDR1 is LNHDA and CDR2 is SQIVND (reference sequence). In DNA, the CDR3 is TGTGCCAGTAGTATCGGACAGATGAACACTGAAGCTTTCTTT. Residues: CASSIGQMNTEAFF.

The genes are TRBV7-2 and TRBJ2-3; TRBD2 aligns across 12 bases. J gave up 2 bases and V 5 bases, and 17 bases lay outside the gene matches. CDR3 length: 20 amino acids. Germline V gene sequence: CDR1 SGHTA, CDR2 FQGNSA. Written as DNA, the CDR3 is TGTGCCAGCAGCCAGGGACTAGCGGGCCCAACACGCGAGCCCACAGATACGCAGTATTTT. It yields the protein CASSQGLAGPTREPTDTQYF. The variable domain in full, with the rest retrieved from reference TRBV7-2 and TRBJ2-3, is GAGVSQSPSNKVTEKGKDVELRCDPISGHTALYWYRQSLGQGLEFLIYFQGNSAPDKSGLPSDRFSAERTGGSVSTLTIQRTQQEDSAVYLCASSQGLAGPTREPTDTQYFGPGTRLTVL.

This chain uses TRBV11-2 with TRBJ2-1; D is uncertain. The CDR3 has 17 residues. The ends were cut back, 1 base at V and 0 bases at J, with 13 bases in the middle. CDR1 SGHAT and CDR2 FQNNGV come from the germline V gene. This CDR3 is CASSLVRTAVSYNEQFF. CDR3 nucleotides: TGTGCCAGCAGCTTAGTGCGGACGGCAGTCTCCTACAATGAGCAGTTCTTC.

In this sample, this clonotype turned up a few times. The J gene is TRBJ2-2, the V gene TRBV19; TRBD2 aligns across 10 bases. V lost 7 bases to trimming and J lost 6 bases; unmatched junction nucleotides: 17. This CDR3 has 18 amino acids. Germline V CDR1 and CDR2: LNHDA, SQIVND (reference sequence). CDR3: CASIIEGGGLASPGELFF. The CDR3 coding sequence is TGTGCCAGTATCATAGAGGGGGGGGGACTAGCGTCCCCCGGGGAGCTGTTTTTT.

The chain combines TRBV4-3 with TRBJ2-7; 9 nucleotides line up with TRBD1. Per germline, CDR1 LGHNA and CDR2 YSLEER. Germline trimming cut 0 bases from V and 9 bases from J; bases unmatched to any gene: 12. The CDR3 has 16 amino acids. CDR3 sequence (DNA): TGCGCCAGCAGCCAAGATCCGGGACAGGGTCGTAACAGGCAGTACTTC. This translates into CASSQDPGQGRNRQYF.

CDR3: CASSPPGGSSGANVLTF. The CDR3 DNA follows: TGTGCCAGCAGCCCCCCGGGGGGGAGCTCTGGGGCCAACGTCCTGACTTTC. The chain uses TRBV7-2 and TRBJ2-6; the match to TRBD2 covers 8 bases. V shed 5 bases and J 0 bases; nucleotides not matched to a gene: 6. Germline CDR1 SGHTA, CDR2 FQGNSA. The CDR3 has 17 amino acids. The full variable domain, completed using reference TRBV7-2 and TRBJ2-6, is GAGVSQSPSNKVTEKGKDVELRCDPISGHTALYWYRQSLGQGLEFLIYFQGNSAPDKSGLPSDRFSAERTGGSVSTLTIQRTQQEDSAVYLCASSPPGGSSGANVLTFGAGSRLTVL.

V gene TRBV10-2 combines with J gene TRBJ1-1; D perhaps matches TRBD1 (5 bases). CDR3 length equals 14 residues. Trimming took off 4 bases at V and 1 base at J, with 10 bases between the two ends. Germline loops: CDR1 WSHSY, CDR2 SAAADI. For the CDR3, the DNA is TGCGCCAGCAGTGTAGGAGGGGAGAACACTGAAGCTTTCTTT. It is translated as CASSVGGENTEAFF.

The V gene is TRBV12-5, the J gene TRBJ2-5; tentative D call: TRBD2 (6 bases). Germline V gene sequence: CDR1 LGHNT, CDR2 FRNRAP. Trimming stripped 5 bases from V and 2 bases from J, with 12 bases between. CDR3 length: 14 residues. The CDR3 DNA is TGTGCTAGTGGTAGGGACTTTATGCAAGAGACCCAGTACTTC. It encodes CASGRDFMQETQYF.

The V gene is TRBV29-1, the J gene TRBJ2-1, with D maybe TRBD1 (8 bases). CDR3 length: 16 amino acids. Germline V gene sequence: CDR1 SQVTM, CDR2 ANQGSEA. V dropped 0 bases and J dropped 2 bases, with 14 bases sitting between them. CDR3 in DNA: TGCAGCGTTGAAGACCCCACAGGGGGGGCCTACAATGAGCAGTTCTTC. Translation: CSVEDPTGGAYNEQFF.

This clonotype was recorded many times. V usage is TRBV7-2 and J usage is TRBJ1-2, with D perhaps matching TRBD1 (6 bases). This CDR3 has 13 residues. V was pared by 5 bases and J by 6 bases, with 13 bases between. Germline values: CDR1 SGHTA, CDR2 FQGNSA. CDR3 loop: CASSAAGVDGYTF. CDR3 DNA sequence: TGTGCCAGCAGCGCAGCAGGGGTAGATGGCTACACCTTC.

The chain joins TRBV20-1 to TRBJ2-3; TRBD2 is a possible D gene (6 bases). The CDR3 has 14 residues. V lost 4 bases and J lost 1, with 12 bases in between. From germline, CDR1 is DFQATT and CDR2 SNEGSKA (reference sequence). The CDR3 region has the DNA TGCAGTGCTAATAGCGGTTCGGGCACAGATACGCAGTATTTT. Amino acid sequence: CSANSGSGTDTQYF.

V is TRBV5-4 and J is TRBJ2-3; D tentatively fits TRBD1 or TRBD2 (5 bases each). The CDR3 is 14 residues long. The V gene's germline CDR1 is SGHNT and CDR2 YYREEE (reference sequence). Trimming stripped 4 bases from V and 4 bases from J, with 13 bases between. CDR3 region: CASSETQGPDTQYF. CDR3 nucleotides: TGTGCCAGCAGCGAAACCCAGGGACCAGATACGCAGTATTTT.

This chain connects TRBV7-2 to TRBJ1-1; D gene unclear. The V and J ends lost 0 bases and 8 bases respectively, with 10 bases between them. This CDR3 spans 13 amino acids. Germline CDR1 SGHTA, CDR2 FQGNSA. CDR3 in amino acids: CASSLASAAEAFF. The CDR3 coding sequence is TGTGCCAGCAGCTTAGCTTCTGCCGCCGAAGCTTTCTTT.

The chain employs TRBV11-2 and TRBJ2-1; D perhaps matches TRBD2 (5 bases). The V gene lost 7 bases and the J gene lost 0 bases, with 10 bases spanning the gap. This CDR3 region has 14 residues. Per the germline V gene, CDR1 is SGHAT and CDR2 is FQNNGV. The CDR3 sequence: CASNQRSSYNEQFF. The CDR3 bases are TGTGCCAGCAACCAGCGGAGCTCCTACAATGAGCAGTTCTTC.

V usage is TRBV7-2 and J usage is TRBJ1-1; the D gene is possibly TRBD1 (6 bases). The CDR3 loop spans 14 amino acids. Germline CDR1 reads SGHTA; CDR2 reads FQGNSA. The V end was cut by 0 bases, the J end by 4 bases, with 9 bases between. CDR3 DNA sequence: TGTGCCAGCAGCTTAGCCGAGGGGGTCACTGAAGCTTTCTTT. Translating gives CASSLAEGVTEAFF.

The chain joins TRBV2 to TRBJ2-3; 12 nucleotides line up with TRBD2. The ends lost 6 bases at V and 3 bases at J; junction bases unmatched: 10. This CDR3 has 17 residues. Germline CDR1 is SNHLY and CDR2 is FYNNEI. The CDR3 nucleotides read TGTGCCAGCAGCAAAACCCGGACTAGCGGGATAACAGATACGCAGTATTTT. This translates into CASSKTRTSGITDTQYF.

This clonotype was detected only once. The chain links TRBV15 to TRBJ2-2, with D perhaps TRBD1 or TRBD2 (5 bases each). Trimming stripped 1 base from V and 4 bases from J, with 13 bases between. Per the germline V gene, CDR1 is LNHNV and CDR2 is YYDKDF (reference sequence). CDR3 length: 16 residues. The CDR3: CATSRGWGIGTGELFF. The CDR3 DNA reads as TGTGCCACCAGCAGAGGCTGGGGGATCGGCACCGGGGAGCTGTTTTTT.

In this sample, this clonotype turned up a few times. The chain joins TRBV6-2 or TRBV6-3 to TRBJ2-3, with 8 bases that match TRBD2. V was pared by 10 bases and J by 7 bases, with 13 bases of the junction left unmatched. Germline CDR1 and CDR2: MNHEY and SVGEGT. The CDR3 runs to 14 residues. This chain's CDR3 is CATTPGGGPNTQYF. CDR3 DNA: TGTGCCACCACCCCGGGGGGGGGGCCTAATACGCAGTATTTT.

In this sample, this clonotype turned up once. The V call is TRBV12-3 or TRBV12-4, the J call TRBJ1-4; D is uncertain. V lost 6 bases and J 6 bases, leaving 14 bases between the germline ends. The CDR3 runs to 14 residues. The CDR3 DNA sequence: TGTGCCAGCAGCACCGAACCGGCCTATGAAAAACTGTTTTTT. As protein: CASSTEPAYEKLFF.

The rearrangement uses TRBV20-1 and TRBJ1-2, with unresolved D. The CDR3 length is 14 residues. The germline V gene has CDR1 DFQATT and CDR2 SNEGSKA (reference sequence). Trimming took off 0 bases at V and 5 bases at J, with 13 bases between the two ends. This CDR3 reads CSARDPATGYGYTF. CDR3 nucleotide sequence: TGCAGTGCTAGAGACCCTGCAACGGGGTATGGCTACACCTTC.

The V gene is TRBV13, the J gene TRBJ2-1; possibly TRBD2 for D (7 bases). There are 14 residues in the CDR3. Germline CDR1 is PRHDT and CDR2 is FYEKMQ (reference sequence). Trimming cost V 9 bases and J 2 bases, with 14 bases left between them. CDR3 nucleotide sequence: TGTGCCAGTCGGAGGGGGGGGGCCTACAATGAGCAGTTCTTC. This codes for CASRRGGAYNEQFF.

This chain links TRBV27 with TRBJ2-7; 12 bases are shared with TRBD2. The germline gives CDR1 MNHEY, CDR2 SMNVEV (reference sequence). This CDR3 spans 14 amino acids. Germline trimming cut 6 bases from V and 6 bases from J; bases unmatched to any gene: 6. CDR3 DNA: TGTGCCAGCAGGAGACTAGCGGGAGAGTCCGAGCAGTACTTC. Its protein is CASRRLAGESEQYF.

The rearrangement uses TRBV27 and TRBJ1-2, with TRBD1 as a possible D gene (5 bases). Germline V gene lookup returns CDR1 MNHEY and CDR2 SMNVEV (reference sequence). CDR3 length: 14 amino acids. The V end was cut by 5 bases, the J end by 4 bases, with 14 bases between. Here the CDR3 reads CASSISGLSYGYTF. As DNA, the CDR3 is TGTGCCAGCAGTATTTCAGGGCTCTCCTATGGCTACACCTTC.

This clonotype was seen a handful of times. The chain joins TRBV12-3 or TRBV12-4 to TRBJ2-3; 7 bases fit TRBD1. CDR3 size: 15 residues. Losses at the gene ends were 5 bases for V and 0 bases for J; bases not matched to a gene: 5. DNA for the CDR3: TGTGCCAGCAGTGCGACAGGGAGAAGCACAGATACGCAGTATTTT. Encoded protein: CASSATGRSTDTQYF.

The sample holds many counts of this clonotype. The chain uses TRBV7-2 and TRBJ2-2, with TRBD1 identical over 7 bases. The germline V gene has CDR1 SGHTA and CDR2 FQGNSA. This CDR3 comprises 13 residues. Germline trimming cut 10 bases from V and 0 bases from J; bases unmatched to any gene: 2. The CDR3 coding sequence is TGTGCCACCGGGACAGCGAACACCGGGGAGCTGTTTTTT. Its translation: CATGTANTGELFF.